The clone carrying this T cell receptor beta chain was recorded at least ten times. What it binds is unknown. The diagnoses drew upon clinical symptoms, serum thyroxine and TRAb, thyroid ultrasound and orbital computed tomography. Amplified TCR beta CDR3 regions came from RNA transcripts. When the TCR CDR3 underwent first-round RT-PCR, the HTBI primer set was used. One entry per CDR3 protein results from TCRdb running MiXCR on the multiplex PCR reads. The sample includes around 250,000 distinct CDR3 sequences, about 24% of them seen just once. This sample stems from a study of T cells in Graves' hyperthyroidism and ophthalmopathy. Study results and limitations: Model-based prediction identified ophthalmopathy a median about 6 months prior to its onset.

The germline V gene encodes CDR1 KGHDR and CDR2 SFDVKD. J gave up 0 bases and V 6 bases, and 8 bases lay outside the gene matches. This CDR3 spans 17 amino acids. V usage is TRBV24-1 and J usage is TRBJ2-4; 9 bases are shared with TRBD2. Sequenced input: blood. This clonotype originated in a woman aged 40 to 50 with Graves' ophthalmopathy. The CDR3 coding sequence is TGTGCCACCAGTCCTAGCGGGGCAAACCTAGCCAAAAACATTCAGTACTTC. Its translation: CATSPSGANLAKNIQYF.